The next 17 T cell receptor beta chains were all read from a single sample in a study of beta chain features in type 1 diabetes. As every portion of the isolated RNA was reverse transcribed, the sequencing read expressed TCRB transcripts. The table came from immunoSEQ multiplex PCR; TCRdb's copy has only in-frame clones and leaves some out. Of more than 300,000 clones detected, 10% to 15% appear once; the ten largest clones hold about 0.018%. Sequences were obtained from naive CD4+ T cells from blood. These receptors originate from a man aged 18 to 30 in good health.

The chain is built from TRBV28 and TRBJ2-7; 7 positions agree with TRBD2. The J segment lost 6 bases and the V segment lost 3 bases, leaving 11 bases of the junction unmatched. CDR1 is MDHEN and CDR2 is SYDVKM in the germline V gene. The CDR3 loop spans 15 amino acids. CDR3 DNA sequence: TGTGCCAGCAGTTTTTTGGATCCGGGGGGAGCCGAGCAGTACTTC. Its translation is CASSFLDPGGAEQYF.

In its sample, this clone was seen a few times. This chain uses TRBV2 with TRBJ2-7, with 8 nucleotides matching TRBD1. Germline CDR1 is SNHLY and CDR2 is FYNNEI. The ends lost 6 bases at V and 10 bases at J; junction bases unmatched: 5. The CDR3 spans 11 residues. The CDR3 protein is CASSPDRVQYF. Written as DNA, the CDR3 is TGTGCCAGCAGCCCGGACAGGGTACAGTACTTC.

The V call is TRBV2, the J call TRBJ2-1, with TRBD2 matching 8 bases. Germline V CDR1 and CDR2: SNHLY, FYNNEI. Unmatched junction bases numbered 7, after V lost 7 bases and J lost 5 bases. The CDR3 loop spans 14 amino acids. The DNA of the CDR3 is TGTGCCAGCAACGGACTAGCTCGTGACAATGAGCAGTTCTTC. Its protein product is CASNGLARDNEQFF.

The rearrangement uses TRBV9 and TRBJ2-1, with TRBD2 matching 7 bases. The junction had 20 bases not matched to a gene; V was cut back by 3 bases and J by 14 bases. Germline V gene sequence: CDR1 SGDLS, CDR2 YYNGEE. The CDR3 spans 16 residues. The CDR3 sequence is CASSGPSGEGILKEFF. The CDR3 coding sequence is TGTGCCAGCAGCGGCCCTAGCGGTGAGGGAATTTTAAAGGAGTTCTTC.

This clone has a handful of counts. J is TRBJ1-2 and V is TRBV27, with a tentative D call TRBD1 (5 bases). Germline V gives CDR1 MNHEY, CDR2 SMNVEV (reference sequence). The CDR3 loop spans 14 amino acids. V dropped 0 bases and J dropped 3 bases, with 8 bases sitting between them. The CDR3 sequence: CASSLSGGDYGYTF. CDR3 coding DNA: TGTGCCAGCAGTTTATCCGGGGGAGACTATGGCTACACCTTC.

V is TRBV10-3 and J is TRBJ2-3, with a possible D match to TRBD2 (5 bases). Germline CDR1 is ENHRY and CDR2 is SYGVKD. This CDR3 is built from 15 residues. Trimming took 7 bases from V and 0 from J, leaving 14 bases between them. The CDR3 region is CAIKSSRASTDTQYF. The CDR3 DNA follows: TGTGCCATCAAAAGCTCGAGGGCTAGCACAGATACGCAGTATTTT.

This clone was counted only a few times. The V call is TRBV19, the J call TRBJ2-7; TRBD2 agrees at 9 bases. This CDR3 has 17 residues. Trimming took 6 bases from V and 3 from J; bases not matched to a gene: 15. CDR1 is LNHDA and CDR2 is SQIVND in the germline V gene (reference sequence). DNA for the CDR3: TGTGCCAGTAGACTCCAAGGGGGGCTAGCGGGGAACTACGAGCAGTACTTC. Its translation is CASRLQGGLAGNYEQYF.

Only a few counts were recorded for this clone. This rearrangement joins TRBV15 to TRBJ2-3; 11 nucleotides align to TRBD2. From germline, CDR1 is LNHNV and CDR2 YYDKDF (reference sequence). The CDR3 is made up of 16 amino acids. With 5 bases clipped from V and 1 base from J, the junction kept 5 bases outside the gene matches. CDR3 bases: TGTGCCACCAGCGTACGACTAGCGGGGCGCACAGATACGCAGTATTTT. Translation gives CATSVRLAGRTDTQYF.

This clone was found a few times. This chain links TRBV4-2 with TRBJ1-3, with D hard to call. The CDR3 runs 16 residues. Germline V gene lookup returns CDR1 LGHNA and CDR2 YNFKEQ. Trimming removed 0 bases at V and 0 bases at J, with 9 bases between. CDR3 protein: CASSQDTGSSGNTIYF. In DNA form, the CDR3 reads TGTGCCAGCAGCCAAGATACGGGAAGCTCTGGAAACACCATATATTTT.

This clone was counted a few times. The chain links TRBV21-1 to TRBJ2-3; TRBD2 was called by the table and not checked on the DNA. TRBV21-1 is a known pseudogene. The CDR3 contains 16 residues. CDR3 amino acids: CASSKAKRGGTDTQYF. The CDR3 DNA is TGTGCCAGCAGCAAAGCAAAGCGGGGGGGCACAGATACGCAGTATTTT.

The table lists this clone with a few counts. V usage is TRBV5-6 and J usage is TRBJ2-1; D is unresolved. Trimming cost V 3 bases and J 3 bases, with 7 bases left between them. CDR1 and CDR2 (germline): SGHDT, YYEEEE. This CDR3 contains 13 residues. Written as DNA, the CDR3 is TGTGCCAGCAGCTCCACTGTCTACAATGAGCAGTTCTTC. It is translated as CASSSTVYNEQFF.

CDR3: CASSIGDRRNTEAFF. CDR3 nucleotides: TGTGCCAGTAGTATCGGTGACAGGAGGAACACTGAAGCTTTCTTT. The rearrangement uses TRBV19 and TRBJ1-1; weak D call: TRBD1 (6 bases). In germline, CDR1 is LNHDA, CDR2 SQIVND (reference sequence). This CDR3 has 15 residues. The V end was cut by 3 bases, the J end by 1 base, with 12 bases between. Supplemented by reference TRBV19 and TRBJ1-1, the full variable domain reads DGGITQSPKYLFRKEGQNVTLSCEQNLNHDAMYWYRQDPGQGLRLIYYSQIVNDFQKGDIAEGYSVSREKKESFPLTVTSAQKNPTAFYLCASSIGDRRNTEAFFGQGTRLTVV.

This clone was observed a handful of times. The gene calls are TRBV9 and TRBJ2-4; no definite D call. CDR1 SGDLS and CDR2 YYNGEE come from the germline V gene. CDR3 length equals 14 residues. V dropped 4 bases and J dropped 3 bases, with 11 bases sitting between them. CDR3 region: CASSSPPYKNIQYF. The CDR3 DNA follows: TGTGCCAGCAGCTCCCCCCCCTACAAAAACATTCAGTACTTC.

The V and J genes are TRBV14 and TRBJ2-1; tentatively, D is TRBD1 (5 bases). The CDR3 covers 15 residues. V lost 0 bases and J 1 base, leaving 7 bases between the germline ends. Germline V gene sequence: CDR1 SGHDN, CDR2 FVKESK. The CDR3 DNA is TGTGCCAGCAGCCAAGACAGGGTATCCTACAATGAGCAGTTCTTC. It specifies CASSQDRVSYNEQFF.

This clone appeared a few times. The chain couples TRBV30 to TRBJ2-7, with a tentative D call TRBD1 (5 bases). Per the germline V gene, CDR1 is GTSNPN and CDR2 is SVGIG (reference sequence). V lost 2 bases, J lost 4 bases, and 12 bases lay in between. CDR3 length equals 13 residues. Here the CDR3 reads CAWSSTGPYEQYF. CDR3 bases: TGTGCCTGGAGTAGCACAGGACCTTACGAGCAGTACTTC.

This chain uses TRBV6-4 with TRBJ2-7; a possible D gene is TRBD2 (6 bases). V was cut by 6 bases and J by 7 bases, with 16 bases left in between. This CDR3 comprises 13 residues. Germline CDR1 reads MRHNA; CDR2 reads SNTAGT. DNA for the CDR3: TGTGCCAGCAGCGCAGACCCGGCGGGGGAGCAGTACTTC. This sequence encodes CASSADPAGEQYF.

This clone was seen more than once but under ten times. The chain carries TRBV4-3 and TRBJ2-7; D is uncertain. This CDR3 is built from 15 residues. The germline gives CDR1 LGHNA, CDR2 YSLEER. Trimming shortened V by 3 bases and J by 0 bases, and 12 bases separated the two germline ends. For the CDR3, the DNA is TGCGCCAGCAGCCAGGCCCCGACAAGCTCCTACGAGCAGTACTTC. It translates to CASSQAPTSSYEQYF.